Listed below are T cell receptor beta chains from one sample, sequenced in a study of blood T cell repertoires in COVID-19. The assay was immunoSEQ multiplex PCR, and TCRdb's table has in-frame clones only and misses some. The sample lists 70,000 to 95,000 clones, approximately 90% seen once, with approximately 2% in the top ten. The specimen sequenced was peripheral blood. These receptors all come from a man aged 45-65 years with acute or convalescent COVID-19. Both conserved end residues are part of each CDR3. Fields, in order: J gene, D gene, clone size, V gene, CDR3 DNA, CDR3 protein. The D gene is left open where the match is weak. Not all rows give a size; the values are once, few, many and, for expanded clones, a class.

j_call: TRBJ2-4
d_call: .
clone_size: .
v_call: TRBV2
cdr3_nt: TGTGCCAGCAGCCTAGCCAAAAACATTCAGTACTTC
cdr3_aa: CASSLAKNIQYF

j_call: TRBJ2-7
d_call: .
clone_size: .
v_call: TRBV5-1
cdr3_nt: TGCGCCAGCAGCTTCTCCGGGGGGCACGAGCAGTACTTC
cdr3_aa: CASSFSGGHEQYF

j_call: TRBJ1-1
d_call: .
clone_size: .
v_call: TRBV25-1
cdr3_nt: TGTGCCAGCAGTGATCTTCGGAGCAGTACGGTCACTGAAGCTTTCTTT
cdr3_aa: CASSDLRSSTVTEAFF

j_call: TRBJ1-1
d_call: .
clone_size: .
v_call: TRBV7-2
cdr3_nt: TGTGCCAGCAGCTTATCCAGGGTGGCTGAAGCTTTCTTT
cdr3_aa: CASSLSRVAEAFF

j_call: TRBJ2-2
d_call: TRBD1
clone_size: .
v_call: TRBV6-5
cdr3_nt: TGTGCCAGCAGTCGGACAGGGGAAGGCGGGGAGCTGTTTTTT
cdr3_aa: CASSRTGEGGELFF

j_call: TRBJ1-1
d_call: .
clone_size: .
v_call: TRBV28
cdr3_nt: TGTGCCAGCAGCAATATACCAGTGAACACTGAAGCTTTCTTT
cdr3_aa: CASSNIPVNTEAFF

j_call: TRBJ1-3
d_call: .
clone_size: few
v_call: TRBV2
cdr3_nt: TGTGCCAGCACCCTTCGGCCAGGTCCGGACTCTGGAAACACCATATATTTT
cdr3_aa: CASTLRPGPDSGNTIYF

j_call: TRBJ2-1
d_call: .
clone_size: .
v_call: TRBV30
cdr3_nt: TGTGCCTGGAGTAGGGACACCAATGAGCAGTTCTTC
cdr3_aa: CAWSRDTNEQFF

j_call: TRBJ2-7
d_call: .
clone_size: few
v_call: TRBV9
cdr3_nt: TGTGCCAGCAGCGTAGCTTTGGGACAAATCTACGAGCAGTACTTC
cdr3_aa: CASSVALGQIYEQYF

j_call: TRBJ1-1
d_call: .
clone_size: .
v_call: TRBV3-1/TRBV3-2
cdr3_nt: TGTGCCAGCAGCCAAGATCCCAGGGTGGAAAATGAAGCTTTCTTT
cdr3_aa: CASSQDPRVENEAFF

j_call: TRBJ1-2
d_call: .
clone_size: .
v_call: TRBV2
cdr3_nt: TGTGCCAGCAGTCCCCTTAACTATGGCTACACCTTC
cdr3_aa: CASSPLNYGYTF

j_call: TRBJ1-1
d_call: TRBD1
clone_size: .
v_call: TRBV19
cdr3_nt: TGTGCCAGTACACCCACAGGGGGCACTGAAGCTTTCTTT
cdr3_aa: CASTPTGGTEAFF

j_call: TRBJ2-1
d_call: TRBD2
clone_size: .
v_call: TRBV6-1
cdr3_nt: TGTGCCAGCAGTGCCGCCGGGACTAGCGGATCCAATGAGCAGTTCTTC
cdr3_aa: CASSAAGTSGSNEQFF

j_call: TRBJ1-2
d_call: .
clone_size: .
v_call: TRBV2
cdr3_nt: TGTGCCAGCAGTGGGGAGACGCTCTATGGCTACACCTTC
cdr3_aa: CASSGETLYGYTF

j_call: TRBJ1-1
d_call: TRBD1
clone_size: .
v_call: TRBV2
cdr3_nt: TGTGCCAGCAGGGACAGGGAGGGTTCCGGCACTGAAGCTTTCTTT
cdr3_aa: CASRDREGSGTEAFF

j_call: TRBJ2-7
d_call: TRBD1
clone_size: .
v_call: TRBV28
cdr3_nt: TGTGCCAGCAGCCATACCGGGACAGGGCTGGGCGAGCAGTACTTC
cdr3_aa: CASSHTGTGLGEQYF

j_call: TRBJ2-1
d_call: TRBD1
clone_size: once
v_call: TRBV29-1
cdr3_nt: TGCAGCGTTGAGGGACAGGTTAACTACTACAATGAGCAGTTCTTC
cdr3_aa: CSVEGQVNYYNEQFF

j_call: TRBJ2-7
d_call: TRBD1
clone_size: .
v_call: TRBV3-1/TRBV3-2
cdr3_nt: TGTGCCAGCAGCCAAGGTCCCCAGGGGGTCTCCTACGAGCAGTACTTC
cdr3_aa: CASSQGPQGVSYEQYF

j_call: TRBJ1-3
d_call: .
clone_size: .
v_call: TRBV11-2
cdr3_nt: TGTGCCAGCAGTCGTAGCGGGGATCCTGGAAACACCATATATTTT
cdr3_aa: CASSRSGDPGNTIYF

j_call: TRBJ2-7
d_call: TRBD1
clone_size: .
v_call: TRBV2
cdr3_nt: TGTGCCAGCAATTGGGACAGATACGAGCAGTACTTC
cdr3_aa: CASNWDRYEQYF

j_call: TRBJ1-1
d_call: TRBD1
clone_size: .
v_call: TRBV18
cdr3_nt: TGTGCCAGCTCACCAAACGCCGGGACAGCGAACACTGAAGCTTTCTTT
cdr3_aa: CASSPNAGTANTEAFF

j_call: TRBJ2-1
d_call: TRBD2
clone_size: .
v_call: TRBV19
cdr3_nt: TGTGCCAGTAGTATGCTGGCGGCGGGAGGGCTATTCAATGAGCAGTTCTTC
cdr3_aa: CASSMLAAGGLFNEQFF

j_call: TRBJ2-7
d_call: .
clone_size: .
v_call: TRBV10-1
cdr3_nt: TGCGCCTCCTCGGACTCCGGACCCTCCTACGAGCAGTACTTC
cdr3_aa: CASSDSGPSYEQYF

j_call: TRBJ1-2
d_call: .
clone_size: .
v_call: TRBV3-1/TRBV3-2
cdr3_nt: TGTGCCAGCAGCCAACGTCCGACAGCTTATGGCTACACCTTC
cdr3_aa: CASSQRPTAYGYTF

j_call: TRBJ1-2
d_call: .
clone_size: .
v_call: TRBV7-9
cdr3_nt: TGTGCCAGCAGCTCCGGACAGCTCTATGGCTACACCTTC
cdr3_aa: CASSSGQLYGYTF

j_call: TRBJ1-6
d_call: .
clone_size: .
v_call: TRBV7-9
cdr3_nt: TGTGCCAGCAGCTTGGAGGGGCTAGAGAATTCACCCCTCCACTTT
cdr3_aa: CASSLEGLENSPLHF

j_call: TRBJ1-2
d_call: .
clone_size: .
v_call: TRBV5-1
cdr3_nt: TGCGCCAGCAGCCGTCAGGTGAATGATGGCTACACCTTC
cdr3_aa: CASSRQVNDGYTF

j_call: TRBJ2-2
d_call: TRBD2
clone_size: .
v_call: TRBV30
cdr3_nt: TGTGCCTGGAGTGTGGGAGGGTCCGCCGGGGAGCTGTTTTTT
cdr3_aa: CAWSVGGSAGELFF

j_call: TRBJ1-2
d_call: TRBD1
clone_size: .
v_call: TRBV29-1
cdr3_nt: TGCAGCGTTGAAGAAGGGGACAGTCACTATGGCTACACCTTC
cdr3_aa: CSVEEGDSHYGYTF

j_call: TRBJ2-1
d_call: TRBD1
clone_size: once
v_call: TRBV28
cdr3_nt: TGTGCCAGCAGTCCCAGGGGGCCCCTTTTGAATGAGCAGTTCTTC
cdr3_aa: CASSPRGPLLNEQFF

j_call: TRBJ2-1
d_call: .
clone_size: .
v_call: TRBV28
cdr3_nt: TGTGCCAGCAGTTTCGGGATGAGAAGGGAGGATGAGCAGTTCTTC
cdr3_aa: CASSFGMRREDEQFF

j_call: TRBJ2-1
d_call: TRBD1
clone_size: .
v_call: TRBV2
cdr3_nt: TGTGCCAGCAGGGGGACAGGGGGCGCCCAGGGTGAGCAGTTCTTC
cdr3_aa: CASRGTGGAQGEQFF

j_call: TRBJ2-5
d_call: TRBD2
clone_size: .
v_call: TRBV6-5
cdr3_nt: TGTGCCACGGGACTAGCGGGGTTGGAGACCCAGTACTTC
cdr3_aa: CATGLAGLETQYF

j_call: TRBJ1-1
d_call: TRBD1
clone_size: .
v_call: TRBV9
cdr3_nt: TGTGCCAGCAGCGTAGGGGACAGCCTTATCGGTGAAGCTTTCTTT
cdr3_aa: CASSVGDSLIGEAFF

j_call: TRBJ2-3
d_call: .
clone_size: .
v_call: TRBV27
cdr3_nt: TGTGCCAGCAGTTCTGGGCCCTATGATACGCAGTATTTT
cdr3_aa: CASSSGPYDTQYF

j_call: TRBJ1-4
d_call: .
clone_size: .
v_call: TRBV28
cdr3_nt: TGTGCCAGCACCCTACAGGGTGGTAATGAAAAACTGTTTTTT
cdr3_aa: CASTLQGGNEKLFF

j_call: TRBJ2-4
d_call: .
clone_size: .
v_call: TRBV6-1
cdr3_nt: TGTGCCAGCAGTGAAGGTAGATCCAAAAACATTCAGTACTTC
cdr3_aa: CASSEGRSKNIQYF

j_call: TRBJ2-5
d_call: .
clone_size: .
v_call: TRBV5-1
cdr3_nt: TGCGCCAGCAGCTTAGCGGCTTTTGGGCAAGAGACCCAGTACTTC
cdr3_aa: CASSLAAFGQETQYF

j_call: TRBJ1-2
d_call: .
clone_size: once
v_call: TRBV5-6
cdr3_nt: TGTGCCAGCAGCTTGTATTATGTGCAAGACCTTAGCAGAGATGGCTACACCTTC
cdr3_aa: CASSLYYVQDLSRDGYTF

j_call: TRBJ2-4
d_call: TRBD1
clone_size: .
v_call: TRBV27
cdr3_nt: TGTGCCAGCAGTGTCAGTACAGGGGATCCAGGAAACATTCAGTACTTC
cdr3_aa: CASSVSTGDPGNIQYF

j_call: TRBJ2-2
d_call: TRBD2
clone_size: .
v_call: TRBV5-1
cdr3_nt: TGCGCCAGCAGCGGGGGGACTAGCGCGAACACCGGGGAGCTGTTTTTT
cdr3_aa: CASSGGTSANTGELFF

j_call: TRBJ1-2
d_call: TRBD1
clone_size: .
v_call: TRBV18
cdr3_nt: TGTGCCAGCTCGATCACAGGGGACGATGGCTACACCTTC
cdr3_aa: CASSITGDDGYTF

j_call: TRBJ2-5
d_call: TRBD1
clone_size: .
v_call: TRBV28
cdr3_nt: TGTGCCAGCAGGGACAGGGTTCGGGAGACCCAGTACTTC
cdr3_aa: CASRDRVRETQYF

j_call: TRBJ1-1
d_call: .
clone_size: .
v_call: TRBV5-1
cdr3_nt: TGCGCCAGCAGCTTGGTACGCCGGGAAATTGAAGCTTTCTTT
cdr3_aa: CASSLVRREIEAFF

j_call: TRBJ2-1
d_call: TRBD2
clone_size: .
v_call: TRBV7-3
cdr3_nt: TGTGCCAGCAGCTTGGGGCGGACTAGCGGGAACAATGAGCAGTTCTTC
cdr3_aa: CASSLGRTSGNNEQFF

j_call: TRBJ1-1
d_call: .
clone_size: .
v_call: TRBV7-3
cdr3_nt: TGTGCCAGCAGCACATACCGGGACACTGAAGCTTTCTTT
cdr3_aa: CASSTYRDTEAFF

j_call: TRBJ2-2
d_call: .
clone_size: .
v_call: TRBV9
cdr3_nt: TGTGCCAGCAGCGTAGGTACAGGGAGGGCCACCGGGGAGCTGTTTTTT
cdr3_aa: CASSVGTGRATGELFF

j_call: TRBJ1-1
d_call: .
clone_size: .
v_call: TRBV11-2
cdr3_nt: TGTGCCAGCAGCTTGAGGGCAGGGAACACTGAAGCTTTCTTT
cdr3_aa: CASSLRAGNTEAFF

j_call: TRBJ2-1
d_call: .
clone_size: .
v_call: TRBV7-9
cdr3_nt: TGTGCCAGCTCCCGGCCAGCGGCCTACAATGAGCAGTTCTTC
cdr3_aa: CASSRPAAYNEQFF